This T cell receptor beta chain is drawn from a study of PD-L1 blockade in urothelial cancer. As for the study in general: Chemotherapy regimens numbering 0 to 3 had been given to patients. Median blood clonality was around 0.086, with 75,000 to 100,000 unique TCRs.

Only in-frame clones appear in the TCRdb table, and some are missing; sequencing was by immunoSEQ multiplex PCR. This sample carries roughly 110,000 clones, around 93% of them seen once, and the ten largest clones take 3% to 4%. This CDR3 spans 15 amino acids. Deletions cut 4 bases from V and 2 bases from J, with 12 bases between. Germline CDR1 reads LGHNA; CDR2 reads YNFKEQ. Documented time point: peripheral blood 6 weeks after treatment start. This specimen consisted of PBMCs, obtained around atezolizumab (anti-PD-L1) treatment. This TCR was recovered from a man aged 55 to 69 with urothelial cancer. The chain combines TRBV4-2 with TRBJ1-5, with D possibly TRBD1 on 6 matching bases. Written as DNA, the CDR3 is TGTGCCAGCAGCCGGGAGGGGGTGCGCAATCAGCCCCAGCATTTT. It encodes CASSREGVRNQPQHF.